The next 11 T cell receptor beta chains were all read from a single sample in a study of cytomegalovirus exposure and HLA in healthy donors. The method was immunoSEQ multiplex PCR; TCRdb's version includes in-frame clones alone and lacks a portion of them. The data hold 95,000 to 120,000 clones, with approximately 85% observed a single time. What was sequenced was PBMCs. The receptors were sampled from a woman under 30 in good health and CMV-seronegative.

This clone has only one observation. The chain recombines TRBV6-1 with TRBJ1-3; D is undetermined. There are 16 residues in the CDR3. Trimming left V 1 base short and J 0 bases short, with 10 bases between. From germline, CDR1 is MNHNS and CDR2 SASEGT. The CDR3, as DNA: TGTGCCAGCAGTGAAGACGACAACTTCTCTGGAAACACCATATATTTT. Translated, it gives CASSEDDNFSGNTIYF.

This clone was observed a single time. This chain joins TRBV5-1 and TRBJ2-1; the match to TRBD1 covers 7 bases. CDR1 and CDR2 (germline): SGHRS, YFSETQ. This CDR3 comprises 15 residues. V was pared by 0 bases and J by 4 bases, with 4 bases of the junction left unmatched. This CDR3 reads CASSLETGSYNEQFF. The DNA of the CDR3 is TGCGCCAGCAGCTTGGAGACAGGGTCGTACAATGAGCAGTTCTTC. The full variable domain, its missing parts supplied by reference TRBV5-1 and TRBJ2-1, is KAGVTQTPRYLIKTRGQQVTLSCSPISGHRSVSWYQQTPGQGLQFLFEYFSETQRNKGNFPGRFSGRQFSNSRSEMNVSTLELGDSALYLCASSLETGSYNEQFFGPGTRLTVL.

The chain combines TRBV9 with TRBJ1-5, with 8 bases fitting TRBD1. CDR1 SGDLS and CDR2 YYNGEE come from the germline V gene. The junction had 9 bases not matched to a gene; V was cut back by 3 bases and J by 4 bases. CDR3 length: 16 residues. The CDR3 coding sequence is TGTGCCAGCAGCGGAGGAGCAGGGGGCGGGAATCAGCCCCAGCATTTT. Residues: CASSGGAGGGNQPQHF.

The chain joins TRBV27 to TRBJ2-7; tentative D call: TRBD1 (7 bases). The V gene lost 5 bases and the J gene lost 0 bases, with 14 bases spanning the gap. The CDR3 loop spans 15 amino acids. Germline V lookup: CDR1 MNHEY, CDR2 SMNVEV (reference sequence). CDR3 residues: CASSPQGGYSYEQYF. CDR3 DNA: TGTGCCAGCAGTCCCCAGGGGGGTTACTCCTACGAGCAGTACTTC.

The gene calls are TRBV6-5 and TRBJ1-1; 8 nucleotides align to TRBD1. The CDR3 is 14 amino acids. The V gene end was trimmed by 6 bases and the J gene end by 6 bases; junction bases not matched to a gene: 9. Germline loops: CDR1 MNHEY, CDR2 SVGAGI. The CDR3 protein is CASRDQGAVAEAFF. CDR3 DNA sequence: TGTGCCAGCAGAGATCAGGGGGCGGTGGCTGAAGCTTTCTTT.

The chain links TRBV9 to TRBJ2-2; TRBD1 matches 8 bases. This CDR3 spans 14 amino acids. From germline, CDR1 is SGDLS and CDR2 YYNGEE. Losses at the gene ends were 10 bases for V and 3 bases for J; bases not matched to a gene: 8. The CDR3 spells CASRQGWDTGELFF. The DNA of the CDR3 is TGTGCCTCCCGACAGGGGTGGGACACCGGGGAGCTGTTTTTT.

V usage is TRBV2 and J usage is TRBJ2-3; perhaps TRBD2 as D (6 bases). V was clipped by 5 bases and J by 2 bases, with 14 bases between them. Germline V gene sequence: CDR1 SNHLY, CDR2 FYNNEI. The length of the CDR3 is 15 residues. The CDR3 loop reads CASSLAGSSTDTQYF. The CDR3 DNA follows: TGTGCCAGCAGTCTGGCGGGGTCCTCCACAGATACGCAGTATTTT.

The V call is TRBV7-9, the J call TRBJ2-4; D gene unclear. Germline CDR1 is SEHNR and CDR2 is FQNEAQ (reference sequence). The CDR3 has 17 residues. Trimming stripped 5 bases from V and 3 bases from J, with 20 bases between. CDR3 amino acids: CASSQNPITRVKNIQYF. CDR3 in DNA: TGTGCCAGCAGCCAGAACCCGATCACACGGGTCAAAAACATTCAGTACTTC.

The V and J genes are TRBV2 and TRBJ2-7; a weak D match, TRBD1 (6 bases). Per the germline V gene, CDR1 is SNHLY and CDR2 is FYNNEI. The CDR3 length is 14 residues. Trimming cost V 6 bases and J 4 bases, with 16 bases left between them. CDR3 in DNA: TGTGCCAGCAGCGACGACAGGCGATATTACGAGCAGTACTTC. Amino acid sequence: CASSDDRRYYEQYF.

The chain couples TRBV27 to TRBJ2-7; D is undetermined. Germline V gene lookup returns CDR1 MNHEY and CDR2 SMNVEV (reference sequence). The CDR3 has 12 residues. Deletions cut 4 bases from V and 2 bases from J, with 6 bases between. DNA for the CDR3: TGTGCCAGCAGTTCCTCCCCCTACGAGCAGTACTTC. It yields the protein CASSSSPYEQYF.

CDR3 DNA: TGTGCCAGTAGTGTCAGGGGTGACACTGAAGCTTTCTTT. It codes for CASSVRGDTEAFF. The chain uses TRBV19 and TRBJ1-1; the D gene is possibly TRBD1 (6 bases). Germline V lookup: CDR1 LNHDA, CDR2 SQIVND (reference sequence). V lost 5 bases, J lost 3 bases, and 10 bases lay in between. The CDR3 is made up of 13 amino acids.